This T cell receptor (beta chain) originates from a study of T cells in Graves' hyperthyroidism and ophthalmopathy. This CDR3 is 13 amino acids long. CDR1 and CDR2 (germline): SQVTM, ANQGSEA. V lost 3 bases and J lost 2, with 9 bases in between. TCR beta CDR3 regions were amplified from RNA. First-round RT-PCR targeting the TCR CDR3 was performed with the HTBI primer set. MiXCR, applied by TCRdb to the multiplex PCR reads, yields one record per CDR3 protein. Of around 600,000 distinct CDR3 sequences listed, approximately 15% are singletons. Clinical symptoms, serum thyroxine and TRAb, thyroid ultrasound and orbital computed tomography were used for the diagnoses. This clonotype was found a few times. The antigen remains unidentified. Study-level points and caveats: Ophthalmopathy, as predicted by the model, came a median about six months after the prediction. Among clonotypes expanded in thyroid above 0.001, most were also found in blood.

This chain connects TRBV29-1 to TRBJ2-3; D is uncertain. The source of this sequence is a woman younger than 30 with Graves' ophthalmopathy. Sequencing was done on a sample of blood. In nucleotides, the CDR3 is TGCAGCGTTGAGTTCCGGGCCACAGATACGCAGTATTTT. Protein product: CSVEFRATDTQYF.